This TCR beta chain was found in a study of control samples from healthy donors and cancer patients. Measured with immunoSEQ multiplex PCR; TCRdb has only the in-frame clones, and not every one. Among tens of thousands of clones listed, 60% to 80% were seen once. The CDR3 loop spans 15 amino acids. Germline loops: CDR1 MNHNY, CDR2 SVGAGI (reference sequence). V gave up 5 bases and J gave up 6 bases, with 16 bases separating them. The rearrangement joins TRBV6-6 to TRBJ2-2; D might be TRBD2 (6 bases). Sequencing input: formalin-fixed, paraffin-embedded tissue. The clonotype was recovered from a male donor with melanoma. CDR3 in amino acids: CASSPQGLTAGELFF. The CDR3 DNA reads as TGTGCCAGCAGTCCCCAGGGACTCACCGCCGGGGAGCTGTTTTTT.